These T cell receptor beta chains were read from a single sample in a study of metastatic and nonmetastatic thyroid tumors. TCRdb re-called the PCR reads with MiXCR. The table shows tens of thousands of clones, with approximately 22% occurring only once. The sample comprised blood. These receptors all come from a female donor with papillary thyroid cancer or a benign thyroid nodule (not recorded which). Some clones in this sample may be carry-over from other donors' samples. Both conserved end residues are part of each CDR3. The order of the fields is CDR3 length, D gene, J gene, clone size, V gene, CDR3 protein, CDR3 DNA. D genes are given only for firm matches. The size entry is marked missing in some rows and otherwise reads once, few, many or a size class.

length: 14
D: -
J: TRBJ2-3
size: few
V: TRBV20-1
CDR3: CSGLENTPRDTQYF
DNA: TGCAGTGGTTTGGAGAATACTCCAAGAGATACGCAGTATTTT

length: 17
D: TRBD2
J: TRBJ2-1
size: many
V: TRBV4-2
CDR3: CASSQAASGESYNEQFF
DNA: TGTGCCAGCAGCCAAGCGGCTAGCGGGGAGTCCTACAATGAGCAGTTCTTC

length: 12
D: -
J: TRBJ1-1
size: many
V: TRBV5-6
CDR3: CASSWTRTEAFF
DNA: TGTGCCAGCAGCTGGACCCGGACTGAAGCTTTCTTT

length: 11
D: -
J: TRBJ1-2
size: -
V: TRBV20-1
CDR3: CSASNSYGYTF
DNA: TGCAGTGCTAGTAACAGCTATGGCTACACCTTC

length: 16
D: TRBD1
J: TRBJ2-1
size: medium-sized
V: TRBV6-1
CDR3: CASSAKSGGLVNEQFF
DNA: TGTGCCAGCAGTGCGAAGTCAGGGGGATTAGTCAATGAGCAGTTCTTC

length: 15
D: -
J: TRBJ1-5
size: -
V: TRBV28
CDR3: CASSLLQGSNQPQHF
DNA: TGTGCCAGCAGTTTGCTACAGGGTAGCAATCAGCCCCAGCATTTT

length: 15
D: -
J: TRBJ2-3
size: -
V: TRBV15
CDR3: CATSIGGGATDTQYF
DNA: TGTGCCACCAGCATAGGGGGGGGGGCTACAGATACGCAGTATTTT

length: 18
D: -
J: TRBJ2-2
size: -
V: TRBV28
CDR3: CASSLPRVGFANTGELFF
DNA: TGTGCCAGCAGTTTGCCCCGGGTTGGGTTCGCGAACACCGGGGAGCTGTTTTTT

length: 16
D: TRBD1
J: TRBJ2-1
size: -
V: TRBV20-1
CDR3: CSARDDRASLYNEQFF
DNA: TGCAGTGCTAGAGACGACAGGGCCAGCCTCTACAATGAGCAGTTCTTC

length: 14
D: -
J: TRBJ1-1
size: many
V: TRBV6-1
CDR3: CASSSSLKNTEAFF
DNA: TGTGCCAGCAGCTCTAGTCTGAAGAACACTGAAGCTTTCTTT

length: 15
D: -
J: TRBJ2-1
size: few
V: TRBV11-1
CDR3: CASSPPGSAYNEQFF
DNA: TGTGCCAGCAGCCCCCCCGGCTCGGCCTACAATGAGCAGTTCTTC

length: 12
D: -
J: TRBJ2-7
size: few
V: TRBV10-1
CDR3: CASSEQGDEQYF
DNA: TGCGCCAGCAGTGAGCAAGGTGACGAGCAGTACTTC

length: 13
D: -
J: TRBJ2-1
size: medium-sized
V: TRBV12-3/TRBV12-4
CDR3: CASTPSIDNEQFF
DNA: TGTGCCAGCACCCCTTCCATTGACAATGAGCAGTTCTTC

length: 16
D: -
J: TRBJ2-4
size: many
V: TRBV6-1
CDR3: CASSPQNSIAKNIQYF
DNA: TGTGCCAGCAGCCCTCAGAACTCAATAGCCAAAAACATTCAGTACTTC

length: 14
D: -
J: TRBJ2-7
size: few
V: TRBV6-2/TRBV6-3
CDR3: CASSYGGDDYEQYF
DNA: TGTGCCAGCAGTTATGGCGGGGACGACTACGAGCAGTACTTC

length: 13
D: -
J: TRBJ2-7
size: -
V: TRBV11-3
CDR3: CASSLDTGYEQYF
DNA: TGTGCCAGCAGCTTAGATACTGGGTACGAGCAGTACTTC

length: 15
D: -
J: TRBJ1-2
size: medium-sized
V: TRBV7-8
CDR3: CASSPRTQANYGYTF
DNA: TGTGCCAGCAGCCCACGGACACAAGCTAACTATGGCTACACCTTC

length: 18
D: -
J: TRBJ2-3
size: few
V: TRBV15
CDR3: CATSRDEVVAYSTDTQYF
DNA: TGTGCCACCAGCAGAGATGAGGTTGTGGCCTATAGCACAGATACGCAGTATTTT

length: 15
D: -
J: TRBJ2-1
size: many
V: TRBV6-4
CDR3: CASSDSSKDHGEQFF
DNA: TGTGCCAGCAGTGATTCGTCTAAGGACCACGGTGAGCAGTTCTTC

length: 17
D: -
J: TRBJ1-1
size: -
V: TRBV2
CDR3: CASSVSGHGRQGTEAFF
DNA: TGTGCCAGCAGTGTATCGGGACATGGGAGACAAGGCACTGAAGCTTTCTTT

length: 15
D: -
J: TRBJ2-1
size: medium-sized
V: TRBV6-5
CDR3: CASSYSAGFYNEQFF
DNA: TGTGCCAGCAGTTACTCCGCGGGCTTCTACAATGAGCAGTTCTTC

length: 17
D: TRBD1
J: TRBJ1-3
size: few
V: TRBV4-1
CDR3: CASSQDPTDRAGNTIYF
DNA: TGCGCCAGCAGCCAAGATCCCACGGACAGGGCCGGAAACACCATATATTTT

length: 14
D: -
J: TRBJ1-2
size: -
V: TRBV9
CDR3: CASSPTGAQYGYTF
DNA: TGTGCCAGCAGCCCAACCGGAGCCCAGTATGGCTACACCTTC

length: 13
D: -
J: TRBJ1-2
size: few
V: TRBV25-1
CDR3: CASSGGEIYGYTF
DNA: TGTGCCAGCAGTGGGGGGGAGATCTATGGCTACACCTTC

length: 13
D: -
J: TRBJ1-5
size: medium-sized
V: TRBV27
CDR3: CASSFTGSQPQHF
DNA: TGTGCCAGCAGTTTTACAGGGTCTCAGCCCCAGCATTTT

length: 20
D: -
J: TRBJ1-4
size: -
V: TRBV4-2
CDR3: CASSQDGGSGGLGANEKLFF
DNA: TGTGCCAGCAGCCAAGACGGGGGTTCGGGAGGCCTCGGGGCTAATGAAAAACTGTTTTTT